A selection of T cell receptor beta chains follows, all from one sample in a study of T cells after yellow fever vaccination. TCRdb passed the 5' RACE reads through MiXCR, listing each CDR3 protein once. The repertoire includes hundreds of thousands of distinct CDR3 sequences, approximately 18% of them detected once, and roughly a sixth sits in the top ten. Sample: PBMCs, taken before the yellow fever booster vaccination. Receptors were obtained from a man younger than 35 who received the YFV17D yellow fever vaccine. The CDR3 runs from the conserved cysteine through the conserved F or W. The order of the fields is clone size, V gene, J gene, D gene, CDR3 DNA, CDR3 protein. The D gene is left open where the match is weak. Size is stated for part of the rows, as once, few or many counts, or as a class when the clone is expanded.

-	TRBV7-2	TRBJ1-1	-	TGTGCCAGCAGCTTAGTACCCGGGGTCGAAGCTTTCTTT	CASSLVPGVEAFF
many	TRBV29-1	TRBJ1-1	-	TGCAGCGGTCAAGGGGGGGGCGGGGCCGCTTTCTTT	CSGQGGGGAAFF
few	TRBV28	TRBJ1-1	-	TGTGCCAGCACCCTTCAGGTCCAGTTGAACACTGAAGCTTTCTTT	CASTLQVQLNTEAFF
-	TRBV11-3	TRBJ2-3	TRBD2	TGTGCCAGCAGCTTGCGCGGGGGGGCCGCAGATACGCAGTATTTT	CASSLRGGAADTQYF
-	TRBV10-3	TRBJ2-7	-	TGTGCCATCAGTGAGTTCTACGAGCAGTACTTC	CAISEFYEQYF
few	TRBV7-3	TRBJ1-1	-	TGTGCCAGCAGCTCAGGGTGGGACACTGAAGCTTTCTTT	CASSSGWDTEAFF
many	TRBV20-1	TRBJ2-3	-	TGCAGTGCTAGAGGCCTAGGAGGTTCAGATACGCAGTATTTT	CSARGLGGSDTQYF
-	TRBV12-3/TRBV12-4	TRBJ1-2	-	TGTGCCAGCATCGAAGCCCTGGGGGGAGGAATGGGCTACACCTTC	CASIEALGGGMGYTF
-	TRBV24-1	TRBJ2-3	-	TGTGCCACCAGTGATACTACAGATACGCAGTATTTT	CATSDTTDTQYF
few	TRBV12-3/TRBV12-4	TRBJ2-7	TRBD2	TGTGCCAGCAGGAAACGCGGGGGAGGCTACGAGCAGTACTTC	CASRKRGGGYEQYF
-	TRBV5-5	TRBJ1-2	-	TGTGCCAGCAGCTTGGGGGGGCTCTATGGCTACACCTTC	CASSLGGLYGYTF
-	TRBV20-1	TRBJ2-5	-	TGCAGTGCTAGAGTTATGTTTAAGCGGTCAGAGACCCAGTACTTC	CSARVMFKRSETQYF
-	TRBV19	TRBJ1-1	-	TGTGCCAGTAGTCGCGGGGACGTGGGCACTGAAGCTTTCTTT	CASSRGDVGTEAFF
-	TRBV24-1	TRBJ1-2	TRBD1	TGTGCCACCAGTGACCCTACAGGGGACCTGTGGGGCTACACCTTC	CATSDPTGDLWGYTF
-	TRBV5-6	TRBJ1-2	-	TGTGCCAGCAGCCGTAATTCATTAAATAACTATGGCTACACCTTC	CASSRNSLNNYGYTF
few	TRBV20-1	TRBJ2-2	TRBD2	TGCAGTGCTAGAGTTCGGCGGGGGGCCAACACCGGGGAGCTGTTTTTT	CSARVRRGANTGELFF
-	TRBV11-2	TRBJ2-2	TRBD1	TGTGCCAGCAGCTTAGTGACAGGGGGCTACGGGGAGCTGTTTTTT	CASSLVTGGYGELFF
few	TRBV3-1	TRBJ1-1	-	TGTGCCAGCAGCCCTCTCCGGAACACTGAAGCTTTCTTT	CASSPLRNTEAFF
few	TRBV6-5	TRBJ1-1	-	TGTGCCAGCAGTTACGATGGGTCGGTGAACACTGAAGCTTTCTTT	CASSYDGSVNTEAFF
-	TRBV2	TRBJ2-7	-	TGTGCCAGCCAGGGTTCCTACGAGCAGTACTTC	CASQGSYEQYF
many	TRBV19	TRBJ2-1	TRBD2	TGTGCCAGTAGTGGGCTAGCGGGCTCCTACAATGAGCAGTTCTTC	CASSGLAGSYNEQFF
-	TRBV12-3/TRBV12-4	TRBJ2-3	-	TGTGCCAGCAGTTTCCTGCAGGGTCCAGATACGCAGTATTTT	CASSFLQGPDTQYF
few	TRBV28	TRBJ1-1	-	TGTGCCACTTTTTTGTCAGGTGCTTTCTTT	CATFLSGAFF
few	TRBV7-9	TRBJ1-2	-	TGTGCCAGCAACCGTGAGTTGCGTGGCTACACCTTC	CASNRELRGYTF
-	TRBV5-1	TRBJ2-5	-	TGCGCCAGCAGCTGGGGGAGCCAAAAGGCCGGGGAGACCCAGTACTTC	CASSWGSQKAGETQYF
many	TRBV20-1	TRBJ2-3	TRBD2	TGCAGTGCTAGAAGCTGGCGGGAGAGCACAGATACGCAGTATTTT	CSARSWRESTDTQYF
few	TRBV18	TRBJ1-1	-	TGTGCCAGCTCACCGAAGGCGGTCAACACTGAAGCTTTCTTT	CASSPKAVNTEAFF
-	TRBV4-2	TRBJ2-5	-	TGTGCCAGCAGCCAAGAGGAAGGGGGCCAGTACTTC	CASSQEEGGQYF
-	TRBV18	TRBJ2-3	-	TGTGCCAGCTCACCCTTCAACAGGGCCCCAGATACGCAGTATTTT	CASSPFNRAPDTQYF
few	TRBV6-5	TRBJ1-5	TRBD1	TGTGCCAGCAGTTCCGACAGGGGGGCTAGCAATCAGCCCCAGCATTTT	CASSSDRGASNQPQHF
-	TRBV29-1	TRBJ1-1	-	TGCAGCGTTGACACCCCCTACGCTGAAGCTTTCTTT	CSVDTPYAEAFF
-	TRBV18	TRBJ2-2	-	TGTGCCAGCTCACAGACGTCGAGAGGCACCGGGGAGCTGTTTTTT	CASSQTSRGTGELFF
-	TRBV24-1	TRBJ1-1	TRBD1	TGTGCCACCAGGGACAGGGGGAGCACTGAAGCTTTCTTT	CATRDRGSTEAFF
few	TRBV6-1	TRBJ2-1	TRBD1	TGTGCCAGCAGCGCGGGACAGGGGGCTGTATGGGATGAGCAGTTCTTC	CASSAGQGAVWDEQFF
-	TRBV7-2	TRBJ2-3	-	TGTGCCAGCAGCTTACGTGAGCCCGCAGATACGCAGTATTTT	CASSLREPADTQYF
-	TRBV11-2	TRBJ2-1	TRBD1	TGTGCCAGCAGCTTGGGGTCCGGGACAGCAAGGGCCAATGAGCAGTTCTTC	CASSLGSGTARANEQFF
few	TRBV6-2/TRBV6-3	TRBJ1-5	-	TGTGCCAGCAGTTCGAATCCCCACAATCAGCCCCAGCATTTT	CASSSNPHNQPQHF
few	TRBV6-2/TRBV6-3	TRBJ1-5	-	TGTGCCAGCAGTAGGGTGGCTCAGCCCCAGCATTTT	CASSRVAQPQHF
-	TRBV24-1	TRBJ1-2	-	TGTGCCACCAGTGGATGGGGGTATGACTATGGCTACACCTTC	CATSGWGYDYGYTF
-	TRBV20-1	TRBJ1-2	-	TGCAGTGCTAGAGGGGGAGTTAGTGGCTACACCTTC	CSARGGVSGYTF
-	TRBV7-9	TRBJ2-3	-	TGTGCCAGCAGCTCACGATTTCTTGGCGATACGCAGTATTTT	CASSSRFLGDTQYF
few	TRBV7-8	TRBJ2-3	TRBD2	TGTGCCAGCAGCTTAAGGATCGGGGGGGCCACAGATACGCAGTATTTT	CASSLRIGGATDTQYF
-	TRBV6-1	TRBJ2-5	TRBD1	TGTGCCAGCAGTGAGGGACAGGGGGCAGGGGAGACCCAGTACTTC	CASSEGQGAGETQYF
-	TRBV7-2	TRBJ2-1	TRBD1	TGTGCCAGCAGCCAAGACAGGGCTACGTACAATGAGCAGTTCTTC	CASSQDRATYNEQFF
-	TRBV10-3	TRBJ2-3	-	TGTGCCATCAGCCGCACAGATACGCAGTATTTT	CAISRTDTQYF
-	TRBV11-1	TRBJ2-2	TRBD2	TGTGCCAGCAGCCCGTGGACTAGCGGGGACACCGGGGAGCTGTTTTTT	CASSPWTSGDTGELFF